Shown below are 27 T cell receptor beta chains from a single sample sequenced in a study of shared clonotypes between healthy human individuals. Only CD45RO-negative cells positively selected for CCR7 counted as naive CD8 cells, so terminally differentiated effector memory CD45RA+ cells were excluded. Measured with immunoSEQ multiplex PCR; TCRdb has only the in-frame clones, and not every one. Of fewer than 1 million clones in the sample, about 96% are singletons; the top ten hold about 0.21%. The sequenced material came from naive CD8+ T cells sorted from blood. These receptors all come from a young man in good health.

The chain is built from TRBV7-9 and TRBJ2-7; D is tentatively TRBD1 or TRBD2 (5 bases each). Trimming pared 4 bases from V and 7 bases from J, leaving 20 bases between. In germline, CDR1 is SEHNR, CDR2 FQNEAQ (reference sequence). The CDR3 spans 15 residues. The CDR3 bases are TGTGCCAGCAGCTCAGGGAGAGGGGTTTTAGAGGAGCAGTACTTC. It is translated as CASSSGRGVLEEQYF.

This chain joins TRBV13 and TRBJ2-1, with TRBD2 identical over 12 bases. The CDR3 has 15 residues. Germline V gene data show CDR1 as PRHDT and CDR2 as FYEKMQ (reference sequence). V lost 2 bases, J lost 5 bases, and 1 base stayed unmatched. CDR3 DNA: TGTGCCAGCAGCTTAAGGACTAGCGGGGACAATGAGCAGTTCTTC. Translation gives CASSLRTSGDNEQFF.

V usage is TRBV18 and J usage is TRBJ2-3; TRBD2 aligns across 10 bases. V shed 6 bases and J 1 base; nucleotides not matched to a gene: 13. The CDR3 has 18 amino acids. CDR1 and CDR2 (germline): KGHSH, LQKENI. In DNA, the CDR3 is TGTGCCAGCTCCGTACTAGCGGGACTGATAAAAGGCACAGATACGCAGTATTTT. It yields the protein CASSVLAGLIKGTDTQYF.

The rearrangement uses TRBV19 and TRBJ2-1; D gene uncertain. Trimming removed 6 bases from V and 4 bases from J, with 7 bases in between. The CDR3 covers 12 residues. The germline gives CDR1 LNHDA, CDR2 SQIVND (reference sequence). The CDR3 nucleotides are TGTGCCAGTAGGATTGGTTACAATGAGCAGTTCTTC. It yields the protein CASRIGYNEQFF.

Turning to this clone: The sample carries other DNA sequences with the same CDR3. J is TRBJ1-1 and V is TRBV7-9; D gene unclear. Trimming shortened V by 0 bases and J by 3 bases, and 5 bases separated the two germline ends. This CDR3 contains 13 residues. Germline V gives CDR1 SEHNR, CDR2 FQNEAQ (reference sequence). The CDR3, as DNA: TGTGCCAGCAGCTTAGCTGGGGACACTGAAGCTTTCTTT. This translates into CASSLAGDTEAFF.

The chain couples TRBV6-4 to TRBJ2-7; D is ambiguous. The CDR3 has 13 residues. Trimming pared 2 bases from V and 4 bases from J, leaving 9 bases between. CDR1 MRHNA and CDR2 SNTAGT come from the germline V gene. In DNA form, the CDR3 reads TGTGCCAGCAGTGACGGTTGGGGTTACGAGCAGTACTTC. Protein: CASSDGWGYEQYF.

The chain is built from TRBV27 and TRBJ2-7; D ambiguous. CDR1 and CDR2 (germline): MNHEY, SMNVEV (reference sequence). Trimming pared 9 bases from V and 5 bases from J, leaving 11 bases between. The CDR3 runs 11 residues. This chain's CDR3 is CASGFGDEQYF. The DNA of the CDR3 is TGTGCCAGTGGGTTTGGGGACGAGCAGTACTTC.

The chain combines TRBV19 with TRBJ1-5, with 11 bases matching TRBD1. Unmatched junction bases numbered 7, after V lost 11 bases and J lost 10 bases. The CDR3 loop spans 12 amino acids. The germline V gene has CDR1 LNHDA and CDR2 SQIVND (reference sequence). In DNA, the CDR3 is TGTGCCGGAGGACAGGGGGCCCGCCCCCAGCATTTT. This encodes CAGGQGARPQHF.

Only a few counts were recorded for this clone. The J gene is TRBJ1-1, the V gene TRBV7-9; a possible D gene is TRBD1 (5 bases). The CDR3 has 13 residues. Germline loops: CDR1 SEHNR, CDR2 FQNEAQ (reference sequence). Trimming pared 3 bases from V and 1 base from J, leaving 6 bases between. The chain's CDR3 is CASSLGENTEAFF. The CDR3 DNA reads as TGTGCCAGCAGCTTGGGGGAGAACACTGAAGCTTTCTTT.

J is TRBJ1-2 and V is TRBV14; D call uncertain. The CDR3 contains 14 residues. The V end lost 0 bases, the J end lost 4 bases, and 9 bases lay between the germline ends. CDR1 is SGHDN, CDR2 FVKESK, per germline. The CDR3 nucleotides are TGTGCCAGCAGCCAAGATGTGGGGTTCTATGGCTACACCTTC. It encodes CASSQDVGFYGYTF.

This clone appeared a single time. The same CDR3 can be traced to other DNA sequences in this sample. CDR3 coding DNA: TGTGCCAGCAGCTTGGGAAGGACAGATACGCAGTATTTT. This translates into CASSLGRTDTQYF. The V call is TRBV5-6, the J call TRBJ2-3; D gene unclear. Germline CDR1 SGHDT, CDR2 YYEEEE. V gave up 0 bases and J gave up 3 bases, with 5 bases separating them. This CDR3 is built from 13 residues.

The V call is TRBV2, the J call TRBJ1-2; D not resolved. Deletions cut 1 base from V and 7 bases from J, with 13 bases between. Germline assignment: CDR1 SNHLY and CDR2 FYNNEI. The CDR3 extends over 14 amino acids. CDR3 sequence reads: CASSEGTDSSGYTF. CDR3 nucleotides: TGTGCCAGCAGTGAAGGGACGGACTCCTCTGGCTACACCTTC.

The chain uses TRBV9 and TRBJ2-1, with a possible D match to TRBD2 (5 bases). The V and J ends lost 4 bases and 2 bases respectively, with 13 bases between them. Germline loops: CDR1 SGDLS, CDR2 YYNGEE. CDR3 length: 15 amino acids. The CDR3 is CASSLGTGTYNEQFF. DNA of the CDR3: TGTGCCAGCAGCCTGGGTACGGGGACCTACAATGAGCAGTTCTTC.

This clone occurred a few times. This chain links TRBV4-1 with TRBJ1-5; the D is unclear. Germline-derived CDR1 and CDR2 are MGHRA and YSYEKL. This CDR3 has 13 residues. V was pared by 4 bases and J by 7 bases, with 11 bases between. Here the CDR3 reads CASSPYYGQPQHF. As DNA, the CDR3 is TGCGCCAGCAGCCCCTACTACGGACAGCCCCAGCATTTT.

This clone was seen only once. The chain is built from TRBV25-1 and TRBJ2-1; TRBD2 aligns across 10 bases. J was trimmed by 6 bases and V by 6 bases; bases with no gene match: 11. CDR1 MGHDK and CDR2 SYGVNS come from the germline V gene. CDR3 length: 16 amino acids. Here the CDR3 DNA reads TGTGCCAGCAGGGGACAGTCTAGCGGGAGAGGCAATGAGCAGTTCTTC. Protein sequence: CASRGQSSGRGNEQFF.

The CDR3 coding sequence is TGTGCCAGGCGGGAGTGTAGCGGTACCTACGAGCAGTACTTC. Amino acid sequence: CARRECSGTYEQYF. The chain is built from TRBV21-1 and TRBJ2-7; TRBD2, the table's D call, was not compared with the DNA. TRBV21-1 is recorded as a pseudogene. CDR3 length: 14 residues.

The genes are TRBV7-9 and TRBJ1-2; D call uncertain. With 3 bases removed from V and 0 bases from J, the gap between germline ends came to 8 bases. The CDR3 covers 14 residues. Germline V gene lookup returns CDR1 SEHNR and CDR2 FQNEAQ (reference sequence). CDR3 loop: CASSFALTNYGYTF. As DNA, the CDR3 is TGTGCCAGCAGCTTCGCCCTTACTAACTATGGCTACACCTTC.

This clone was recorded only once. V and J are TRBV29-1 and TRBJ1-2, with 7 bases aligning to TRBD1. The V gene's germline CDR1 is SQVTM and CDR2 ANQGSEA. The CDR3 length is 14 residues. V trimming: 6 bases; J trimming: 4 bases; junction bases outside the gene matches: 11. As DNA, the CDR3 is TGCAGCGTGTACACAGGGGCGCGGGGCTATGGCTACACCTTC. As protein: CSVYTGARGYGYTF.

The chain carries TRBV27 and TRBJ2-7; 7 bases are shared with TRBD2. J was trimmed by 1 base and V by 5 bases; bases with no gene match: 2. The CDR3 has 13 residues. Germline lookup yields CDR1 MNHEY and CDR2 SMNVEV (reference sequence). In DNA form, the CDR3 reads TGTGCCAGCAGTGAAGCGGGGTCCTACGAGCAGTACTTC. Amino acid sequence: CASSEAGSYEQYF.

The chain is built from TRBV7-9 and TRBJ2-5; D gene uncertain. Germline CDR1 SEHNR, CDR2 FQNEAQ (reference sequence). This CDR3 region has 17 residues. V dropped 5 bases and J dropped 1 base, with 20 bases sitting between them. CDR3 in amino acids: CASSQLLRPEAQETQYF. For the CDR3, the DNA is TGTGCCAGCAGCCAACTTCTGCGTCCTGAGGCCCAAGAGACCCAGTACTTC.

V usage is TRBV15 and J usage is TRBJ2-5, with D perhaps TRBD1 or TRBD2 (5 bases each). The CDR3 has 13 amino acids. Germline V CDR1 and CDR2: LNHNV, YYDKDF (reference sequence). Trimming cost V 1 base and J 8 bases, with 11 bases left between them. The CDR3 nucleotides read TGTGCCACCAGCAGAGTTTCTGGGGGAACCCAGTACTTC. This codes for CATSRVSGGTQYF.

V and J are TRBV7-9 and TRBJ2-3, with D uncertain. CDR3 length: 14 residues. Trimming removed 2 bases at V and 1 base at J, with 7 bases between. Germline loops: CDR1 SEHNR, CDR2 FQNEAQ (reference sequence). DNA for the CDR3: TGTGCCAGCAGCTTACAGTTTGGCACAGATACGCAGTATTTT. Translating gives CASSLQFGTDTQYF.

This clone has a single count. CDR3 region: CASSAELADEQFF. CDR3 bases: TGTGCCAGCAGCGCGGAGTTAGCAGATGAGCAGTTCTTC. The genes are TRBV11-2 and TRBJ2-1; D is uncertain. CDR3 length equals 13 residues. Trimming pared 5 bases from V and 8 bases from J, leaving 13 bases between. Germline V lookup: CDR1 SGHAT, CDR2 FQNNGV.

The chain joins TRBV6-6 to TRBJ2-4; 7 bases fit TRBD1. The germline gives CDR1 MNHNY, CDR2 SVGAGI (reference sequence). This CDR3 spans 15 amino acids. With V trimmed by 7 bases and J by 2 bases, 8 bases remained unmatched. The DNA of the CDR3 is TGTGCCAGCATCGAACAGGGGTCGTCCAAAAACATTCAGTACTTC. This sequence encodes CASIEQGSSKNIQYF.

This CDR3 reads CASSYRQGTYEQYF. The CDR3 nucleotides read TGCGCCAGCAGCTACAGACAGGGAACCTACGAGCAGTACTTC. V is TRBV4-3 and J is TRBJ2-7, with 7 bases identical to TRBD1. Unmatched junction bases numbered 6, after V lost 5 bases and J lost 2 bases. CDR3 length: 14 residues. Germline V CDR1 and CDR2: LGHNA, YSLEER.

J is TRBJ2-7 and V is TRBV4-1; D is possibly TRBD1 (6 bases). The CDR3 consists of 15 residues. V was cut by 2 bases and J by 7 bases, with 18 bases left in between. Looked up from germline, CDR1 is MGHRA and CDR2 is YSYEKL. The CDR3 region is CASSQFARGIEEQYF. The CDR3 DNA reads TGCGCCAGCAGCCAATTTGCCAGGGGCATAGAAGAGCAGTACTTC.

The chain is built from TRBV7-6 and TRBJ2-7; 9 bases match TRBD1. The CDR3 spans 14 residues. Unmatched junction bases numbered 5, after V lost 3 bases and J lost 5 bases. CDR1 is SGHVS and CDR2 is FNYEAQ in the germline V gene. Here the CDR3 DNA reads TGTGCCAGCAGCTTGGGGCGGACAGGGGACGAGCAGTACTTC. The encoded protein is CASSLGRTGDEQYF.